The 16 T cell receptor beta chains given below trace back to one sample, sequenced in a study of blood T cells in healthy people across ages. PCR was performed a second time for roughly 7 to 11 cycles using a sample-barcoded 5' primer and a J-beta primer mix. TCRdb processed the 5' RACE reads anew with MiXCR; each CDR3 protein has one entry. The sample has 800,000 to 1,000,000 distinct CDR3 sequences, roughly 50% seen once. Material for sequencing was blood. The receptors here all came from a man aged 25-45 years in good health.

The CDR3 nucleotides read TGCGCCAGCAGTCCCCTACTAGCGGGGACAGATACGCAGTATTTT. It specifies CASSPLLAGTDTQYF. The chain carries TRBV4-1 and TRBJ2-3; 10 bases agree with TRBD2. The CDR3 has 15 amino acids. CDR1 is MGHRA, CDR2 YSYEKL, per germline. J lost 3 bases, V lost 6 bases, and 6 bases had no gene match.

This clonotype was counted only a few times. CDR3 sequence reads: CASSQLPGDSYEQYF. As DNA, the CDR3 is TGCGCCAGCAGCCAACTTCCAGGGGATTCCTACGAGCAGTACTTC. The chain is built from TRBV4-3 and TRBJ2-7, with D maybe TRBD1 (6 bases). V dropped 2 bases and J dropped 1 base, with 12 bases sitting between them. The CDR3 is 15 residues long. Germline CDR1 is LGHNA and CDR2 is YSLEER.

The gene calls are TRBV6-6 and TRBJ2-1; no firm D call. Trimming took 6 bases from V and 6 from J, leaving 0 bases between them. The CDR3 runs to 9 residues. CDR1 and CDR2 (germline): MNHNY, SVGAGI (reference sequence). CDR3 loop: CASSNEQFF. In DNA, the CDR3 is TGTGCCAGCAGCAATGAGCAGTTCTTC.

The chain uses TRBV20-1 and TRBJ1-2; 7 bases align to TRBD1. Germline-derived CDR1 and CDR2 are DFQATT and SNEGSKA (reference sequence). J lost 0 bases, V lost 6 bases, and 13 bases had no gene match. This CDR3 is built from 16 residues. CDR3 nucleotides: TGCAGTGCCCCCGGCGGGACAGACGCTTCTAACTATGGCTACACCTTC. Translating it yields CSAPGGTDASNYGYTF.

As regards this clonotype: Compared with germline, one end of the junction differs, possibly owing to a read error. V gene TRBV10-3 combines with J gene TRBJ1-4; D is unresolved. CDR1 is ENHRY and CDR2 is SYGVKD in the germline V gene. The CDR3 runs 13 residues. The chain's CDR3 is CAISGSRNEKLFF. In DNA form, the CDR3 reads TGTGCCATCAGCGGAAGTCGGAATGAAAAATTGTTTTTT.

The CDR3 loop is CASSVSSGETQYF. CDR3 nucleotides: TGTGCCAGCAGCGTATCGAGCGGGGAGACCCAGTACTTC. This chain joins TRBV9 and TRBJ2-7; D may be TRBD2 (6 bases). The tail of the sequence fits TRBJ2-5 better, so the J call may be wrong. The CDR3 sequence is 13 residues long. Germline-derived CDR1 and CDR2 are SGDLS and YYNGEE.

V usage is TRBV6-5 and J usage is TRBJ2-3, with D uncertain. There are 16 residues in the CDR3. Trimming removed 1 base at V and 3 bases at J, with 14 bases between. CDR1 MNHEY and CDR2 SVGAGI come from the germline V gene. The CDR3 nucleotides are TGTGCCAGCAGTTACTGGGCTTGGCCCCAGACAGATACGCAGTATTTT. Its translation: CASSYWAWPQTDTQYF.

The chain is built from TRBV12-3 or TRBV12-4 and TRBJ2-1, with 9 bases fitting TRBD2. V was clipped by 5 bases and J by 6 bases; unmatched bases: 11. The CDR3 runs to 16 residues. The CDR3 sequence: CASSVPAGGPVNEQFF. The CDR3 nucleotides read TGTGCCAGCAGTGTCCCCGCGGGGGGGCCTGTCAATGAGCAGTTCTTC.

The V and J genes are TRBV5-1 and TRBJ2-1; no clear D gene. The CDR3 consists of 12 residues. The V and J ends lost 7 bases and 3 bases respectively, with 8 bases between them. The V gene's germline CDR1 is SGHRS and CDR2 YFSETQ. The CDR3 nucleotides read TGCGCCAGCGCAGGCCTCTACAATGAGCAGTTCTTC. Translating gives CASAGLYNEQFF.

The chain links TRBV9 to TRBJ2-1, with D unresolved. The CDR3 consists of 13 residues. Germline V gene data show CDR1 as SGDLS and CDR2 as YYNGEE. The V end lost 4 bases, the J end lost 6 bases, and 11 bases lay between the germline ends. The CDR3 nucleotides are TGTGCCAGCAGCACGACGACGGGCAATGAGCAGTTCTTC. Protein product: CASSTTTGNEQFF. Full variable domain (remainder filled in from reference TRBV9 and TRBJ2-1): DSGVTQTPKHLITATGQRVTLRCSPRSGDLSVYWYQQSLDQGLQFLIQYYNGEERAKGNILERFSAQQFPDLHSELNLSSLELGDSALYFCASSTTTGNEQFFGPGTRLTVL.

This clonotype was observed a few times. V usage is TRBV5-1 and J usage is TRBJ1-4; D call uncertain. With 3 bases removed from V and 7 bases from J, the gap between germline ends came to 13 bases. The CDR3 runs 14 residues. In germline, CDR1 is SGHRS, CDR2 YFSETQ. CDR3 bases: TGCGCCAGCAGCTCCGGAGAGGATGGTGAAAAACTGTTTTTT. It encodes CASSSGEDGEKLFF.

The chain links TRBV28 to TRBJ2-7; 7 nucleotides align to TRBD1. The germline gives CDR1 MDHEN, CDR2 SYDVKM. This CDR3 has 15 residues. V was clipped by 5 bases and J by 4 bases; unmatched bases: 11. Here the CDR3 DNA reads TGTGCCAGCAGTGAACAGGACAGGACCGTTTACGAGCAGTACTTC. Protein product: CASSEQDRTVYEQYF.

This chain links TRBV11-3 with TRBJ1-4; tentatively, D is TRBD1 (5 bases). Germline CDR1 and CDR2: SGHNT and YENEEA. Trimming left V 5 bases short and J 0 bases short, with 10 bases between. CDR3 size: 15 residues. In DNA, the CDR3 is TGTGCCAGCAGCCCCTCGACAGCAACTAATGAAAAACTGTTTTTT. Its translation is CASSPSTATNEKLFF.

Ten or more counts support this clonotype. V is TRBV7-2 and J is TRBJ2-3, with 11 positions matching TRBD2. Germline V gene data show CDR1 as SGHTA and CDR2 as FQGNSA. The CDR3 has 16 amino acids. Trimming took 5 bases from V and 3 from J; bases not matched to a gene: 7. The CDR3 reads CASSPLAGGGTDTQYF. The CDR3 bases are TGTGCCAGCAGCCCTCTAGCGGGGGGAGGAACAGATACGCAGTATTTT.

This clonotype was recorded a few times. The gene calls are TRBV21-1 and TRBJ2-7; the listed D gene, TRBD1, was not tested against the DNA. TRBV21-1 is flagged as a pseudogene. The CDR3 runs 14 residues. The CDR3 protein is CASDAGGHHYEQYF. For the CDR3, the DNA is TGTGCCAGCGATGCTGGGGGACACCACTACGAGCAGTACTTC.

The chain carries TRBV7-2 and TRBJ2-7, with 7 bases that match TRBD2. Germline values: CDR1 SGHTA, CDR2 FQGNSA. The V and J ends lost 5 bases and 4 bases, in that order; junction bases with no gene match: 11. The CDR3 is 15 residues long. Here the CDR3 reads CASSGHGGSKYEQYF. The CDR3, as DNA: TGTGCCAGCAGCGGACACGGGGGGTCGAAGTACGAGCAGTACTTC.